This T cell receptor (beta chain) was recorded in a study of T cell responses to AZD1222 COVID-19 vaccine. Method: immunoSEQ multiplex PCR; TCRdb's copy keeps in-frame clones and lacks some. The data contain 100,000 to 150,000 clones, over 85% of them singletons. The length of the CDR3 is 15 residues. V was clipped by 3 bases and J by 0 bases, with 11 bases between them. Germline CDR1 SEHNR, CDR2 FQNEAQ (reference sequence). This clone was observed once. The rearrangement links TRBV7-9 to TRBJ2-5; D possibly matches TRBD1 or TRBD2 (5 bases each). This clonotype was sampled from an adult who received the AZD1222 COVID-19 vaccine. The material sequenced was peripheral blood, taken 28 days after the second AZD1222 dose. In DNA, the CDR3 is TGTGCCAGCAGCTTTGGGACGGTTGACCAAGAGACCCAGTACTTC. It codes for CASSFGTVDQETQYF.